This T cell receptor beta chain originates from a study of shared clonotypes between healthy human individuals. Study-wide results and limits: Clonotypes not shared had lower generation probabilities than those common to all four donors.

This clone was detected only a few times. Its antigen is not known. Sorted subsets were amplified in replicate PCRs using around 200 ng DNA, approximately 30,000 T cell genomes. The table came from immunoSEQ multiplex PCR; TCRdb's copy has only in-frame clones and leaves some out. Here the sample spans 950,000 to 1,100,000 clones, more than 60% being singletons. Trimming pared 4 bases from V and 10 bases from J, leaving 16 bases between. CDR1 and CDR2 (germline): SEHNR, FQNEAQ (reference sequence). The length of the CDR3 is 13 residues. Sequenced input: memory CD4+ T cells sorted from blood. The subset denotes: CD45RA-negative fraction. The J gene is TRBJ1-1, the V gene TRBV7-9; D not resolved. The source is a man aged 18 to 30 in good health. CDR3 in amino acids: CASSSRARGGAFF. The CDR3 coding sequence is TGTGCCAGCAGCTCCCGGGCCCGTGGTGGAGCTTTCTTT.